The rows below give T cell receptor beta chains drawn from one sample of a study of blood T cell repertoires in COVID-19. Repertoires were generated with immunoSEQ multiplex PCR, while TCRdb's copy carries only in-frame clones and drops some. The repertoire holds under 170,000 clones, 65% to 90% seen once, with 3% to 4% in the top ten. Material for sequencing was peripheral blood. Receptors were obtained from a man between 65 and 85 years old with acute or convalescent COVID-19. CDR3s include the opening cysteine and the closing phenylalanine or tryptophan. The order of the fields is V gene, J gene, clone size, CDR3 protein. Some rows have no size entry. The others give once, few or many, or a class for an expanded clone.

V gene: TRBV5-8
J gene: TRBJ1-3
clone size: -
CDR3 protein: CASSFTPSSGNTIYF

V gene: TRBV7-2
J gene: TRBJ2-7
clone size: -
CDR3 protein: CASSLVTGVLDEQYF

V gene: TRBV7-9
J gene: TRBJ1-1
clone size: -
CDR3 protein: CASSFLVGAGGTEAFF

V gene: TRBV25-1
J gene: TRBJ1-2
clone size: -
CDR3 protein: CASSEYEATGYYGYTF

V gene: TRBV19
J gene: TRBJ2-4
clone size: -
CDR3 protein: CASTHTTDRGGQYF

V gene: TRBV5-8
J gene: TRBJ2-7
clone size: -
CDR3 protein: CASSFRREGHGEQYF

V gene: TRBV19
J gene: TRBJ2-7
clone size: -
CDR3 protein: CASSLTGRTYEQYF

V gene: TRBV19
J gene: TRBJ2-5
clone size: -
CDR3 protein: CASSSQGARKETQYF

V gene: TRBV7-2
J gene: TRBJ2-1
clone size: few
CDR3 protein: CASSYRTSGRALPFF

V gene: TRBV4-3
J gene: TRBJ1-2
clone size: -
CDR3 protein: CASSQDRVVYGYTF

V gene: TRBV11-3
J gene: TRBJ2-1
clone size: -
CDR3 protein: CASSLGGGAVSYNEQFF

V gene: TRBV6-1
J gene: TRBJ1-5
clone size: -
CDR3 protein: CASSEGWTGDQPQHF

V gene: TRBV7-9
J gene: TRBJ2-2
clone size: -
CDR3 protein: CASSLTSGNTGELFF

V gene: TRBV7-3
J gene: TRBJ2-1
clone size: -
CDR3 protein: CASSLEASGGYNEQFF

V gene: TRBV29-1
J gene: TRBJ2-1
clone size: -
CDR3 protein: CSAVAGANEQFF

V gene: TRBV30
J gene: TRBJ2-2
clone size: once
CDR3 protein: CAWSIAGGTGELFF

V gene: TRBV7-2
J gene: TRBJ1-4
clone size: -
CDR3 protein: CASSFSRTGENEKLFF

V gene: TRBV5-1
J gene: TRBJ2-3
clone size: -
CDR3 protein: CASSSLGTGNVDTQYF

V gene: TRBV5-1
J gene: TRBJ2-2
clone size: few
CDR3 protein: CASSLEAGGPITGELFF

V gene: TRBV2
J gene: TRBJ2-1
clone size: -
CDR3 protein: CASSPTSWEQFF

V gene: TRBV7-8
J gene: TRBJ2-5
clone size: -
CDR3 protein: CASSLGRGRGETQYF

V gene: TRBV11-1
J gene: TRBJ2-1
clone size: -
CDR3 protein: CASSLDTYNEQFF

V gene: TRBV19
J gene: TRBJ2-7
clone size: few
CDR3 protein: CASSQGPNSYEQYF

V gene: TRBV5-1
J gene: TRBJ2-5
clone size: few
CDR3 protein: CASSLVPGQRRETQYF